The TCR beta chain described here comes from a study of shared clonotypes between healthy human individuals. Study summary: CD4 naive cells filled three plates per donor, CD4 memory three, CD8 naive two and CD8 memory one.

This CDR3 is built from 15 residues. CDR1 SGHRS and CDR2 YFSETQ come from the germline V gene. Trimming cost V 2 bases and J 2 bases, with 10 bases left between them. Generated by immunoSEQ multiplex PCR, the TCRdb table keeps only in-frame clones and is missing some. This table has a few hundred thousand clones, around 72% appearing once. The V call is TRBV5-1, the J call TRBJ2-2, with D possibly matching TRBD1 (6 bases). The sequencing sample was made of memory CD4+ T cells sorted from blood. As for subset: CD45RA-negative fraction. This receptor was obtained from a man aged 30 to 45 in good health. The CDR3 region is CASSFSQGNTGELFF. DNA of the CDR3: TGCGCCAGCAGCTTTTCACAGGGAAACACCGGGGAGCTGTTTTTT. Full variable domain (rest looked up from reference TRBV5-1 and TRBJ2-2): KAGVTQTPRYLIKTRGQQVTLSCSPISGHRSVSWYQQTPGQGLQFLFEYFSETQRNKGNFPGRFSGRQFSNSRSEMNVSTLELGDSALYLCASSFSQGNTGELFFGEGSRLTVL.